This TCR beta chain was recovered during a study of cytomegalovirus exposure and HLA in healthy donors. On the study more broadly: The Caucasian-associated ancestry cluster held over 80% of under 450 genotyped donors. Study-wide points: In a later analysis, specific HLA alleles were associated with approximately 17,000 TCR beta sequences at a 0.05 false discovery rate.

Notes on this clone: Antigen: not known.

The PCR was carried out with 60 Vbeta primers and 13 Jbeta primers. Sequencing used immunoSEQ multiplex PCR; TCRdb keeps in-frame clones, though not all of them. The data hold almost 200,000 clones, with 79% observed a single time. Material: PBMCs. The receptor was derived from a woman in her thirties in good health and CMV-seropositive.

CDR3: CASRRLVGEQYF. CDR3 nucleotides: TGTGCCAGCAGAAGACTAGTGGGTGAGCAGTACTTC. V is TRBV11-2 and J is TRBJ2-7; D may be TRBD2 (6 bases). CDR3 length: 12 residues. Germline V gives CDR1 SGHAT, CDR2 FQNNGV. The V and J ends lost 6 bases and 7 bases respectively, with 13 bases between them.